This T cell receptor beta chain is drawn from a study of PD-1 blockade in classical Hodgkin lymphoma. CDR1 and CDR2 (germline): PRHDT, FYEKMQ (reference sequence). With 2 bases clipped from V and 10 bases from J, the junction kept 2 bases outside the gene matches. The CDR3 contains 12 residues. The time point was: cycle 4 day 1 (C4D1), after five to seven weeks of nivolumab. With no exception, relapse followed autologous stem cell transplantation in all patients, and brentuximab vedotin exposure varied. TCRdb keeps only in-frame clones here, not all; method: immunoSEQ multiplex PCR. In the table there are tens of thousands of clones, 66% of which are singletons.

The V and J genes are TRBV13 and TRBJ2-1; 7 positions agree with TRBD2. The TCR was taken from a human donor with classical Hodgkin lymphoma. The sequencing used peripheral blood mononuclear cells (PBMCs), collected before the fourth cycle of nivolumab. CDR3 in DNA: TGTGCCAGCAGCTTACTAGCGGAGGAGCAGTTCTTC. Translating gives CASSLLAEEQFF.